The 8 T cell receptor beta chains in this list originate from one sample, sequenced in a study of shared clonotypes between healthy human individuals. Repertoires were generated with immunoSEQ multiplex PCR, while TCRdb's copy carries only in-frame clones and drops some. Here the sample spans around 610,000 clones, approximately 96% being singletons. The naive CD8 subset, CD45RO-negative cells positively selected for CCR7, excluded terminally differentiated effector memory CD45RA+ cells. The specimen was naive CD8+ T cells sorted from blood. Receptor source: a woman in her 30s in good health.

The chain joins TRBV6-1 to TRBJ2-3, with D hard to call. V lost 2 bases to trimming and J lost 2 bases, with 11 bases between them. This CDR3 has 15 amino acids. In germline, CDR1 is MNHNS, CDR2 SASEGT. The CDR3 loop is CASSELGGTTDTQYF. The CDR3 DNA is TGTGCCAGCAGTGAACTCGGCGGAACCACAGATACGCAGTATTTT.

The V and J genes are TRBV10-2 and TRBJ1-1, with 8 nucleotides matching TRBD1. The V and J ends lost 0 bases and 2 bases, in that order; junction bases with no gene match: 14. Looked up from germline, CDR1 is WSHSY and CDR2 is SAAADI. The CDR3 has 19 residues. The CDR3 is CASSESISSGGTPNTEAFF. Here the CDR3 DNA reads TGCGCCAGCAGTGAGTCAATCTCATCAGGGGGCACCCCCAACACTGAAGCTTTCTTT.

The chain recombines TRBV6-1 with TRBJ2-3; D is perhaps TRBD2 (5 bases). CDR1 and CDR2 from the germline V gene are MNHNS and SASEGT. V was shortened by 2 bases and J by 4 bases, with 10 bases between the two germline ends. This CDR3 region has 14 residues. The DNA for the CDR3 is TGTGCCAGCAGTGAATGGGCGCGGGCAGATACGCAGTATTTT. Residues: CASSEWARADTQYF.

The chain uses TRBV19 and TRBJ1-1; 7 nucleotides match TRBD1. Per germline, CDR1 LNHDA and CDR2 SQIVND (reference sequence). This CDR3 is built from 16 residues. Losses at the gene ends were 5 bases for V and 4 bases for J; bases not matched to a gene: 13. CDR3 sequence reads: CASSDVTWRTGTEAFF. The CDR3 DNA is TGTGCCAGTAGTGACGTCACCTGGCGGACAGGCACTGAAGCTTTCTTT.

The CDR3 loop is CASSYSRGVNTEAFF. The CDR3 DNA sequence: TGTGCCAGCAGTTACTCAAGGGGCGTAAACACTGAAGCTTTCTTT. The chain joins TRBV6-5 to TRBJ1-1; TRBD1 might be the D (5 bases). V was clipped by 0 bases and J by 2 bases, with 10 bases between them. The CDR3 consists of 15 residues. The germline CDR1 and CDR2 sequences are MNHEY and SVGAGI.

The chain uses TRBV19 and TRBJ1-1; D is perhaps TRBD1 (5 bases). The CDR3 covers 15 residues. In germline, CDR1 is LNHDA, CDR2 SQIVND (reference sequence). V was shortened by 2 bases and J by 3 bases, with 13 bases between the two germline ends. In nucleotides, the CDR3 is TGTGCCAGTAGTATACAGGGTCTGCGGTACACTGAAGCTTTCTTT. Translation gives CASSIQGLRYTEAFF.

CDR3 sequence (DNA): TGTGCCAGCAGCCAAAGGACTAGCGGGAGGTTTGATGAGCAGTTCTTC. Translating gives CASSQRTSGRFDEQFF. V usage is TRBV9 and J usage is TRBJ2-1; 14 nucleotides align to TRBD2. Trimming at V came to 4 bases and at J to 8 bases, leaving 8 bases not matched to a gene. CDR1 is SGDLS, CDR2 YYNGEE, per germline. This CDR3 comprises 16 residues.

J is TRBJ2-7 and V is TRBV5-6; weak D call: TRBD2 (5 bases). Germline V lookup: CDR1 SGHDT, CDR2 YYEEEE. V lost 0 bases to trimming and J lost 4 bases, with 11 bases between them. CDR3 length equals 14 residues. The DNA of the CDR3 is TGTGCCAGCAGCTTGGCCGGCTGGACTTACGAGCAGTACTTC. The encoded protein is CASSLAGWTYEQYF.